This entry lists 24 T cell receptor beta chains sequenced from one sample in a study of OX40 agonist ivuxolimab in advanced cancers. Sequencing used immunoSEQ multiplex PCR; TCRdb keeps in-frame clones, though not all of them. This table has 90,000 to 100,000 clones, just under 85% appearing once. The specimen was CD4+ or CD8+ T cells sorted from blood, collected in a trial of the OX40 agonist ivuxolimab. The receptors here all came from an adult with an advanced solid tumor such as melanoma, head and neck, liver or kidney cancer.

The rearrangement uses TRBV27 and TRBJ2-5; TRBD2 aligns across 9 bases. CDR1 is MNHEY, CDR2 SMNVEV, per germline (reference sequence). Losses at the gene ends were 9 bases for V and 4 bases for J; bases not matched to a gene: 9. CDR3 length: 14 amino acids. The CDR3 here is CASGPGLALETQYF. The CDR3 DNA sequence: TGTGCCAGTGGACCGGGACTAGCCCTAGAGACCCAGTACTTC.

V usage is TRBV7-3 and J usage is TRBJ2-7; possibly TRBD2 for D (5 bases). Deletions cut 6 bases from V and 6 bases from J, with 15 bases between. Per germline, CDR1 SGHTA and CDR2 FQGTGA. This CDR3 has 13 residues. The DNA of the CDR3 is TGTGCCAGCAGGAAACTCATCGGGGTCGAGCAGTACTTC. This sequence encodes CASRKLIGVEQYF.

The chain recombines TRBV15 with TRBJ1-4; weak D call: TRBD1 (5 bases). CDR3 length: 15 amino acids. V gave up 5 bases and J gave up 3 bases, with 13 bases separating them. The germline CDR1 and CDR2 sequences are LNHNV and YYDKDF (reference sequence). CDR3 sequence: CATSAPGTANEKLFF. DNA of the CDR3: TGTGCCACCAGCGCCCCAGGGACCGCTAATGAAAAACTGTTTTTT.

This clone was recorded only once. The CDR3 DNA reads as TGTGCCAGCTCACCGGACAGGGCGATCTCTGGAAACACCATATATTTT. Translation: CASSPDRAISGNTIYF. This rearrangement joins TRBV18 to TRBJ1-3; 8 bases match TRBD1. The CDR3 is made up of 16 amino acids. Germline V CDR1 and CDR2: KGHSH, LQKENI. After removal of 3 bases from V and 0 bases from J, the junction contained 4 bases not matched to a gene.

This clone was counted between two and nine times. The rearrangement uses TRBV9 and TRBJ2-1, with D perhaps matching TRBD1 or TRBD2 (5 bases each). Looked up from germline, CDR1 is SGDLS and CDR2 is YYNGEE. Trimming pared 4 bases from V and 7 bases from J, leaving 21 bases between. The CDR3 totals 16 residues. The CDR3 region has the DNA TGTGCCAGCAGCTCCCCCGGGACCGAGTTCAGAAATGAGCAGTTCTTC. It is translated as CASSSPGTEFRNEQFF.

The rearrangement uses TRBV7-9 and TRBJ1-2, with a weak D call TRBD1 (6 bases). The CDR3 totals 15 residues. CDR1 and CDR2 from the germline V gene are SEHNR and FQNEAQ (reference sequence). V dropped 1 base and J dropped 8 bases, with 17 bases sitting between them. The DNA for the CDR3 is TGTGCCAGCAGCTTAGAAGCAACAGGGAAGGAGGGCTACACCTTC. Its translation is CASSLEATGKEGYTF.

The chain uses TRBV27 and TRBJ1-5; TRBD1 matches 7 bases. V lost 6 bases and J lost 2; bases outside the gene matches: 7. CDR1 MNHEY and CDR2 SMNVEV come from the germline V gene (reference sequence). There are 15 residues in the CDR3. The CDR3 DNA reads as TGTGCCAGCAGCGCAGGGGGTGTACGCAATCAGCCCCAGCATTTT. Amino acid sequence: CASSAGGVRNQPQHF.

In this sample, this clone turned up once. This chain links TRBV6-1 with TRBJ1-1; tentative D call: TRBD1 (6 bases). Germline V CDR1 and CDR2: MNHNS, SASEGT. The CDR3 has 14 residues. The V end was cut by 1 base, the J end by 4 bases, with 10 bases between. CDR3 sequence reads: CASSEVTGVTEAFF. The CDR3 DNA follows: TGTGCCAGCAGTGAAGTGACAGGCGTCACTGAAGCTTTCTTT.

This sequence joins TRBV5-4 and TRBJ1-4; D unresolved. V lost 4 bases, J lost 5 bases, and 9 bases lay in between. This CDR3 comprises 13 residues. CDR1 and CDR2 from the germline V gene are SGHNT and YYREEE (reference sequence). CDR3 in amino acids: CASSAAVNEKLFF. The CDR3 nucleotides read TGTGCCAGCAGCGCCGCGGTGAATGAAAAACTGTTTTTT. Filled out from reference TRBV5-4 and TRBJ1-4, the complete variable domain reads ETGVTQSPTHLIKTRGQQVTLRCSSQSGHNTVSWYQQALGQGPQFIFQYYREEENGRGNFPPRFSGLQFPNYSSELNVNALELDDSALYLCASSAAVNEKLFFGSGTQLSVL.

The chain uses TRBV6-4 and TRBJ2-1, with TRBD1 matching 8 bases. CDR1 is MRHNA, CDR2 SNTAGT, per germline. The CDR3 runs to 13 residues. V lost 6 bases to trimming and J lost 7 bases; unmatched junction nucleotides: 5. CDR3 DNA: TGTGCCAGCAGCCGGGACAGGCAAAATGAGCAGTTCTTC. Amino acid sequence: CASSRDRQNEQFF.

V gene TRBV11-1 combines with J gene TRBJ1-1; D not resolved. This CDR3 has 15 amino acids. V was shortened by 0 bases and J by 3 bases, with 11 bases between the two germline ends. Germline values: CDR1 SGHAT, CDR2 FQDESV (reference sequence). CDR3 coding DNA: TGTGCCAGCAGCTTAGCGCTCGGAGCGGACACTGAAGCTTTCTTT. Protein product: CASSLALGADTEAFF.

This clone was picked up one time. J is TRBJ2-7 and V is TRBV7-6; weak D call: TRBD1 (6 bases). Germline assignment: CDR1 SGHVS and CDR2 FNYEAQ. CDR3 length: 15 residues. Trimming removed 4 bases at V and 3 bases at J, with 16 bases between. CDR3 nucleotides: TGTGCCAGCAGCTCATCGGCAGGGGACGACTACGAGCAGTACTTC. Its protein is CASSSSAGDDYEQYF.

This sequence joins TRBV28 and TRBJ2-1; 8 nucleotides align to TRBD1. CDR3 length: 14 residues. With V trimmed by 5 bases and J by 13 bases, 13 bases remained unmatched. Germline V gene data show CDR1 as MDHEN and CDR2 as SYDVKM. The CDR3 is CASSRPGQGRDQFF. DNA of the CDR3: TGTGCCAGCAGTCGCCCCGGACAGGGACGCGATCAGTTCTTC. The entire variable domain, with the rest obtained from reference TRBV28 and TRBJ2-1, is as follows: DVKVTQSSRYLVKRTGEKVFLECVQDMDHENMFWYRQDPGLGLRLIYFSYDVKMKEKGDIPEGYSVSREKKERFSLILESASTNQTSMYLCASSRPGQGRDQFFGPGTRLTVL.

This sequence joins TRBV5-4 and TRBJ1-4, with TRBD1 identical over 10 bases. This CDR3 has 16 residues. Germline CDR1 is SGHNT and CDR2 is YYREEE (reference sequence). The ends lost 4 bases at V and 5 bases at J; junction bases unmatched: 8. The CDR3 loop reads CASSRGGTGANEKLFF. DNA of the CDR3: TGTGCCAGCAGCCGGGGGGGGACAGGGGCCAATGAAAAACTGTTTTTT.

Sample share makes this clone medium-sized (0.01 to 0.1%). This chain joins TRBV19 and TRBJ1-1; the D is unclear. The germline V gene encodes CDR1 LNHDA and CDR2 SQIVND (reference sequence). V was clipped by 2 bases and J by 5 bases, with 9 bases between them. The CDR3 extends over 13 amino acids. The CDR3 sequence is CASSIPVGTEAFF. CDR3 coding DNA: TGTGCCAGTAGTATACCCGTAGGGACTGAAGCTTTCTTT.

The V and J genes are TRBV5-1 and TRBJ1-6, with D possibly being TRBD1 (6 bases). This CDR3 spans 14 amino acids. Germline CDR1 SGHRS, CDR2 YFSETQ. Trimming cost V 5 bases and J 5 bases, with 11 bases left between them. Written as DNA, the CDR3 is TGCGCCAGCAGTTATGGACAGAATAATTCACCCCTCCACTTT. It codes for CASSYGQNNSPLHF.

The V gene is TRBV6-5, the J gene TRBJ2-1; possibly TRBD1 for D (6 bases). Germline V gives CDR1 MNHEY, CDR2 SVGAGI. Trimming took off 2 bases at V and 4 bases at J, with 12 bases between the two ends. CDR3 length equals 15 residues. This CDR3 reads CASSYGGTKYNEQFF. For the CDR3, the DNA is TGTGCCAGCAGTTACGGTGGGACAAAATACAATGAGCAGTTCTTC.

This chain joins TRBV4-3 and TRBJ1-1; 8 nucleotides line up with TRBD1. Per the germline V gene, CDR1 is LGHNA and CDR2 is YSLEER. This CDR3 has 16 amino acids. The trim removed 4 bases at V and 1 base at J, leaving 8 bases unmatched. In DNA, the CDR3 is TGCGCCAGCAGCCGTCGGACAGGGTTGGGGAACACTGAAGCTTTCTTT. Protein sequence: CASSRRTGLGNTEAFF.

The rearrangement uses TRBV7-8 and TRBJ1-1; possible D gene TRBD1, 6 bases. Germline CDR1 is SGHVS and CDR2 is FQNEAQ. The CDR3 sequence is 15 residues long. V lost 4 bases and J 1 base, leaving 13 bases between the germline ends. CDR3 residues: CASSSRGGANTEAFF. As DNA, the CDR3 is TGTGCCAGCAGCTCCCGGGGGGGGGCGAACACTGAAGCTTTCTTT.

The J gene is TRBJ1-1, the V gene TRBV5-4, with D possibly TRBD1 on 5 matching bases. Germline V gene lookup returns CDR1 SGHNT and CDR2 YYREEE (reference sequence). The CDR3 is 14 residues long. The germline V and J ends were trimmed by 5 bases and 0 bases, with 11 bases remaining between them. CDR3 nucleotide sequence: TGTGCCAGCAGGTCGGGACGGATGAACACTGAAGCTTTCTTT. Protein: CASRSGRMNTEAFF. The whole variable domain, remainder taken from reference TRBV5-4 and TRBJ1-1, is ETGVTQSPTHLIKTRGQQVTLRCSSQSGHNTVSWYQQALGQGPQFIFQYYREEENGRGNFPPRFSGLQFPNYSSELNVNALELDDSALYLCASRSGRMNTEAFFGQGTRLTVV.

The CDR3 DNA reads as TGTGCCAGCAGTAAAAGAGACGGATACGAGCAGTACTTC. This encodes CASSKRDGYEQYF. The gene calls are TRBV6-5 and TRBJ2-7, with no clear D. Trimming took off 5 bases at V and 4 bases at J, with 12 bases between the two ends. Germline V CDR1 and CDR2: MNHEY, SVGAGI. The CDR3 covers 13 residues.

The chain couples TRBV4-3 to TRBJ1-5; tentatively, D is TRBD1 (5 bases). Trimming took off 0 bases at V and 4 bases at J, with 10 bases between the two ends. The CDR3 totals 15 residues. Germline CDR1 is LGHNA and CDR2 is YSLEER. The DNA for the CDR3 is TGCGCCAGCAGCCAAGATAGGACACGGAATCAGCCCCAGCATTTT. It codes for CASSQDRTRNQPQHF.

The V gene is TRBV6-5, the J gene TRBJ2-7; a possible D gene is TRBD1 (6 bases). V lost 4 bases and J lost 6, with 13 bases in between. CDR1 is MNHEY and CDR2 is SVGAGI in the germline V gene. CDR3 length: 13 residues. Here the CDR3 DNA reads TGTGCCAGCAGTTTATGGGAAGGGGGCGAGCAGTACTTC. This translates into CASSLWEGGEQYF.

The rearrangement links TRBV28 to TRBJ2-7; 7 bases are shared with TRBD2. This CDR3 region has 13 residues. V shed 6 bases and J 4 bases; nucleotides not matched to a gene: 6. The germline gives CDR1 MDHEN, CDR2 SYDVKM. The CDR3 spells CASSQGGVYEQYF. CDR3 nucleotide sequence: TGTGCCAGCAGCCAGGGAGGGGTGTACGAGCAGTACTTC.